This T cell receptor beta chain is drawn from a study of CD8 T cells in ankylosing spondylitis. Germline loops: CDR1 MNHNS, CDR2 SASEGT. The CDR3 has 16 residues. The trim removed 11 bases at V and 0 bases at J, leaving 12 bases unmatched. With molecular barcodes, quantitative 5'-RACE was used to make the TCR beta libraries. One entry per CDR3 protein, called by TCRdb with MiXCR from the 5' RACE reads. There are some 140,000 distinct CDR3 sequences in the sample; roughly 8.8% occur only once, and about 7.3% lies in the top ten. The table lists this clonotype with a few counts. The antigen is not known. Points from the study as a whole: About 8 highly homologous variants made up a TCR beta motif, and this motif appeared characteristic of ankylosing spondylitis blood. Researchers report that disease-linked clones proved CD8+ and relatively rare in peripheral blood.

The receptor was derived from a male donor with ankylosing spondylitis. The genes are TRBV6-1 and TRBJ1-1, with 10 bases that match TRBD1. The material sequenced was synovial fluid, either unsorted or a sorted T cell fraction (not recorded which). Here the CDR3 reads CAAIRTGGSMNTEAFF. CDR3 DNA: TGTGCCGCCATCCGGACAGGGGGATCTATGAACACTGAAGCTTTCTTT.